Below, 10 T cell receptor beta chains from the same sample are listed, as sequenced in a study of control samples from healthy donors and cancer patients. The method was immunoSEQ multiplex PCR; TCRdb's version includes in-frame clones alone and lacks a portion of them. This table has 150,000 to 200,000 clones, almost 90% appearing once. The sample comprised blood. The source of these receptors is a woman aged 50 to 60 in good health.

The chain uses TRBV28 and TRBJ2-7; 9 bases agree with TRBD2. This CDR3 is built from 19 residues. Germline CDR1 is MDHEN and CDR2 is SYDVKM. Trimming at V came to 3 bases and at J to 2 bases, leaving 17 bases not matched to a gene. The CDR3 DNA follows: TGTGCCAGCAGTTTCCTCCCCCTGAATAGCGGGGGACGCACCTACGAGCAGTACTTC. Its translation is CASSFLPLNSGGRTYEQYF.

The chain recombines TRBV19 with TRBJ2-5, with D perhaps TRBD1 or TRBD2 (6 bases each). V was trimmed by 0 bases and J by 9 bases, leaving 17 bases between them. The CDR3 spans 15 residues. Germline V gene lookup returns CDR1 LNHDA and CDR2 SQIVND (reference sequence). The CDR3 spells CASSIDHSQGLAQYF. DNA for the CDR3: TGTGCCAGTAGTATAGACCATTCACAGGGACTGGCCCAGTACTTC.

The V and J genes are TRBV3-1 (or the pseudogene TRBV3-2) and TRBJ1-1; D not resolved. The CDR3 is made up of 11 amino acids. V gave up 5 bases and J gave up 1 base, with 2 bases separating them. The V gene's germline CDR1 is LGHDT and CDR2 YNNKEL (reference sequence). CDR3 nucleotide sequence: TGTGCCAGCAGCAGGAACACTGAAGCTTTCTTT. Translating it yields CASSRNTEAFF.

The V gene is TRBV7-3, the J gene TRBJ2-1; TRBD2 agrees at 8 bases. Unmatched junction bases numbered 10, after V lost 6 bases and J lost 3 bases. This CDR3 comprises 16 residues. Germline V gene data show CDR1 as SGHTA and CDR2 as FQGTGA. CDR3 nucleotides: TGTGCCAGCAGTCCCCGGCGGGGGGACAACTACAATGAGCAGTTCTTC. Translation: CASSPRRGDNYNEQFF. Together with reference TRBV7-3 and TRBJ2-1, the CDR3 gives the full variable domain: GAGVSQTPSNKVTEKGKYVELRCDPISGHTALYWYRQSLGQGPEFLIYFQGTGAADDSGLPNDRFFAVRPEGSVSTLKIQRTERGDSAVYLCASSPRRGDNYNEQFFGPGTRLTVL.

This sequence joins TRBV14 and TRBJ2-6; 8 nucleotides line up with TRBD1. J lost 0 bases, V lost 0 bases, and 4 bases had no gene match. This CDR3 has 18 residues. Germline CDR1 and CDR2: SGHDN and FVKESK. The CDR3 spells CASSQEGDRFSGANVLTF. DNA for the CDR3: TGTGCCAGCAGCCAAGAAGGGGACAGGTTCTCTGGGGCCAACGTCCTGACTTTC.

The rearrangement links TRBV3-1 (or the pseudogene TRBV3-2) to TRBJ1-5; D remains ambiguous. The length of the CDR3 is 16 residues. Looked up from germline, CDR1 is LGHDT and CDR2 is YNNKEL (reference sequence). V was pared by 2 bases and J by 0 bases, with 11 bases between. CDR3 sequence: CASSQSTLDSNQPQHF. CDR3 nucleotides: TGTGCCAGCAGCCAATCGACTCTTGATAGCAATCAGCCCCAGCATTTT.

V usage is TRBV5-1 and J usage is TRBJ1-4; perhaps TRBD1 as D (6 bases). CDR3 length: 14 residues. Germline V CDR1 and CDR2: SGHRS, YFSETQ. Deletions cut 4 bases from V and 8 bases from J, with 15 bases between. CDR3 bases: TGCGCCAGCAGCCTCCGGGACATAAGGGAAAAACTGTTTTTT. Its translation: CASSLRDIREKLFF.

The chain joins TRBV27 to TRBJ2-2; D is possibly TRBD2 (9 bases). The CDR3 contains 15 residues. Germline CDR1 reads MNHEY; CDR2 reads SMNVEV (reference sequence). With 8 bases removed from V and 2 bases from J, the gap between germline ends came to 15 bases. CDR3: CASGQGLANTGELFF. CDR3 nucleotides: TGTGCCAGCGGACAGGGACTAGCAAACACCGGGGAGCTGTTTTTT.

This clone was observed once. CDR3 sequence reads: CASSQGLGSGNTIYF. CDR3 in DNA: TGCGCCAGCAGCCAAGGTCTGGGATCTGGAAACACCATATATTTT. V and J are TRBV4-1 and TRBJ1-3; D not certain. Per the germline V gene, CDR1 is MGHRA and CDR2 is YSYEKL. The CDR3 totals 15 residues. Trimming took off 1 base at V and 1 base at J, with 8 bases between the two ends.

The chain combines TRBV5-6 with TRBJ1-1, with D hard to call. Germline-derived CDR1 and CDR2 are SGHDT and YYEEEE. The CDR3 runs to 12 residues. The V end lost 4 bases, the J end lost 11 bases, and 15 bases lay between the germline ends. The CDR3 is CASSRGSEDAFF. The DNA for the CDR3 is TGTGCCAGCAGCCGGGGATCCGAGGATGCTTTCTTT.